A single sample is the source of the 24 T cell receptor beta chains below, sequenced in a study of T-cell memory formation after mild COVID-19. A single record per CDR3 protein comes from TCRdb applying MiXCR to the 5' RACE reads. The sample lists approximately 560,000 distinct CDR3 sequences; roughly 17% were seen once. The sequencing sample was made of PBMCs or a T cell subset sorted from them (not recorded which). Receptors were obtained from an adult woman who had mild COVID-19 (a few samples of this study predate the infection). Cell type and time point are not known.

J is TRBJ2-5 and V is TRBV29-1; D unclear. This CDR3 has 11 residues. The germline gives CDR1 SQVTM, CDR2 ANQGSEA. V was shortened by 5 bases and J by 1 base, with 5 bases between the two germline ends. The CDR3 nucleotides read TGCAGCGTTCTTATCCAAGAGACCCAGTACTTC. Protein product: CSVLIQETQYF.

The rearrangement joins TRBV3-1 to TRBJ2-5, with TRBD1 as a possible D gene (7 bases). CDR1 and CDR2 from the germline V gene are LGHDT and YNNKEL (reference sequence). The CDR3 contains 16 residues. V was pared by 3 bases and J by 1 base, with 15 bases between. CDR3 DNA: TGTGCCAGCAGCCAGGAGGGGGCCCAACTCCAAGAGACCCAGTACTTC. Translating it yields CASSQEGAQLQETQYF.

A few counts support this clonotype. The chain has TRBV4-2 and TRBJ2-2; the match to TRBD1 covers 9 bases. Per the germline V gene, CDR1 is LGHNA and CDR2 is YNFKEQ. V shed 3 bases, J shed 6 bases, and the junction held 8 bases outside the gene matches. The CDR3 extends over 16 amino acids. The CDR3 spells CASSQTDRGVAGELFF. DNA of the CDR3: TGTGCCAGCAGCCAGACGGACAGGGGAGTTGCCGGGGAGCTGTTTTTT.

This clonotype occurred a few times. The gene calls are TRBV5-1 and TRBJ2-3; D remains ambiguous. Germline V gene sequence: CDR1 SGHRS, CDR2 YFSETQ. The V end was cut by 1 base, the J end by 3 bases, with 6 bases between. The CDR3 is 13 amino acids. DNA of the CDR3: TGCGCCAGCAGCTTGCAGGAAACAGATACGCAGTATTTT. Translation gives CASSLQETDTQYF. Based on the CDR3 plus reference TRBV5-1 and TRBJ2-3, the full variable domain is KAGVTQTPRYLIKTRGQQVTLSCSPISGHRSVSWYQQTPGQGLQFLFEYFSETQRNKGNFPGRFSGRQFSNSRSEMNVSTLELGDSALYLCASSLQETDTQYFGPGTRLTVL.

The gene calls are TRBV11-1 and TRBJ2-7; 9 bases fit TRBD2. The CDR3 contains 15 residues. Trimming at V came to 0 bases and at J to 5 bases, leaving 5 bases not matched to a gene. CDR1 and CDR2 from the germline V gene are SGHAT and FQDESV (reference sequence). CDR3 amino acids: CASSLAGLAHNEQYF. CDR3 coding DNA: TGTGCCAGCAGCTTAGCGGGACTAGCTCACAACGAGCAGTACTTC.

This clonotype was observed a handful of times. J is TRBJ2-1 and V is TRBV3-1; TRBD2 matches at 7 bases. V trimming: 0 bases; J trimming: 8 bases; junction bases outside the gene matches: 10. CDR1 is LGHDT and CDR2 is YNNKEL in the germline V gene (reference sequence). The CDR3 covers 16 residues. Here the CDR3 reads CASSQDLGGSPYEQFF. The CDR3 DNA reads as TGTGCCAGCAGCCAAGATTTAGGCGGGAGTCCTTATGAGCAGTTCTTC.

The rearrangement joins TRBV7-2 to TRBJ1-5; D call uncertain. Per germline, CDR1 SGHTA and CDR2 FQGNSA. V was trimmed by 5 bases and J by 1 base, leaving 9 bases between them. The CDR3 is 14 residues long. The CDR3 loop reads CASSPQASNQPQHF. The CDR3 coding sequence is TGTGCCAGCAGCCCCCAAGCGAGCAATCAGCCCCAGCATTTT.

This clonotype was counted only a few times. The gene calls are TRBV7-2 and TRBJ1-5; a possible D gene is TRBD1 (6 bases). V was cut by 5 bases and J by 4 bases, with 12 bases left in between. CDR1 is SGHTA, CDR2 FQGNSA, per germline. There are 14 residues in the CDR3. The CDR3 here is CASSPGTRNQPQHF. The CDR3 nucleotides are TGTGCCAGCAGCCCTGGGACACGGAATCAGCCCCAGCATTTT. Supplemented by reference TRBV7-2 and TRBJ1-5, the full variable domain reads GAGVSQSPSNKVTEKGKDVELRCDPISGHTALYWYRQSLGQGLEFLIYFQGNSAPDKSGLPSDRFSAERTGGSVSTLTIQRTQQEDSAVYLCASSPGTRNQPQHFGDGTRLSIL.

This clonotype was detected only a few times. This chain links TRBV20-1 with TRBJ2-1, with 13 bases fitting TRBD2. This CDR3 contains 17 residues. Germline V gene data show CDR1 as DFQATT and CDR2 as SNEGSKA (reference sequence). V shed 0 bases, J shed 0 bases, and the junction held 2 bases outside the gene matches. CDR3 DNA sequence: TGCAGTGCTAGAGATACTAGCGGGAGGGGCTCCTACAATGAGCAGTTCTTC. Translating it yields CSARDTSGRGSYNEQFF.

The CDR3 reads CASSLIPFVASGSEQFF. CDR3 nucleotide sequence: TGTGCCAGCAGCTTAATCCCCTTTGTCGCTAGCGGGAGTGAGCAGTTCTTC. The chain recombines TRBV7-3 with TRBJ2-1; 10 nucleotides agree with TRBD2. Germline CDR1 reads SGHTA; CDR2 reads FQGTGA. The V and J ends lost 1 base and 9 bases, in that order; junction bases with no gene match: 12. The length of the CDR3 is 17 residues.

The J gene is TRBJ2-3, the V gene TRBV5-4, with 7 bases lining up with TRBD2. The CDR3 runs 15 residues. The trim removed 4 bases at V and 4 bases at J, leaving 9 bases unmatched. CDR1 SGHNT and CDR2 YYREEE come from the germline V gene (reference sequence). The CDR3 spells CASSPTSAGADTQYF. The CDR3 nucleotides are TGTGCCAGCAGCCCGACGTCCGCGGGAGCAGATACGCAGTATTTT.

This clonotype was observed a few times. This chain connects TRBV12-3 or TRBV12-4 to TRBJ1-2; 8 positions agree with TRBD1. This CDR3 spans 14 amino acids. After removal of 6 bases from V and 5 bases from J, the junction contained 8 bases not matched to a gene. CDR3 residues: CASSPGNRGYGYTF. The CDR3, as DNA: TGTGCCAGCAGCCCTGGGAACAGGGGGTATGGCTACACCTTC.

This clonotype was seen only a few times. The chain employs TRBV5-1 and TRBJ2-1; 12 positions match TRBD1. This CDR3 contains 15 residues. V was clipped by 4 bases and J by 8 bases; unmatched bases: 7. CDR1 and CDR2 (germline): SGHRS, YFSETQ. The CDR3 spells CASSPGTGGNDEQFF. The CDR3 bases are TGCGCCAGCAGCCCCGGGACAGGGGGCAACGATGAGCAGTTCTTC.

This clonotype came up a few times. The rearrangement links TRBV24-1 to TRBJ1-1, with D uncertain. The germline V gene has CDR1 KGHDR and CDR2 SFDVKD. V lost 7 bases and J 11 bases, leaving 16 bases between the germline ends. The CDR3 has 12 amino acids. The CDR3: CATSVPGGGAFF. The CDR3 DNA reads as TGTGCCACCAGCGTGCCGGGTGGTGGGGCTTTCTTT.

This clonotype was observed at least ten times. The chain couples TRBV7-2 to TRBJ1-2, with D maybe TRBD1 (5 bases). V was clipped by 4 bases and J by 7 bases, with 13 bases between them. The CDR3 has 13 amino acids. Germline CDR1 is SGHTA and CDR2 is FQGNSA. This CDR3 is CASSSEEGPGYTF. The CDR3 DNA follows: TGTGCCAGCAGCTCCGAGGAGGGACCTGGCTACACCTTC.

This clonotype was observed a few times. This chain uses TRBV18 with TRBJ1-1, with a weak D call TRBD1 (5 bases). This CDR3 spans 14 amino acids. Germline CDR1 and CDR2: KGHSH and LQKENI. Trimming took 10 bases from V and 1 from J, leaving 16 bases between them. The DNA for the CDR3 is TGTGCCACCCAAACAGGATTAGAGAACACTGAAGCTTTCTTT. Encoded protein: CATQTGLENTEAFF.

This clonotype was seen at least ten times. The CDR3 nucleotides are TGTGCCTCCGGGGTAGCGGGATCGGACATTCAGTACTTC. The encoded protein is CASGVAGSDIQYF. The J gene is TRBJ2-4, the V gene TRBV7-2; 8 nucleotides line up with TRBD2. The J segment lost 8 bases and the V segment lost 11 bases, leaving 11 bases of the junction unmatched. The CDR3 totals 13 residues. The germline gives CDR1 SGHTA, CDR2 FQGNSA.

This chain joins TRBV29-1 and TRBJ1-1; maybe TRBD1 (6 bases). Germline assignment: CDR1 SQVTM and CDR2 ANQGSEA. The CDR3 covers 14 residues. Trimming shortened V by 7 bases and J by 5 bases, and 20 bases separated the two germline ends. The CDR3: CSAPFGGGGTEAFF. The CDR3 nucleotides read TGCAGCGCCCCCTTTGGGGGAGGGGGGACTGAAGCTTTCTTT.

CDR3 DNA sequence: TGCAGTGCTAGAGACGCCCGGGTCCCCGGGTACACTGAAGCTTTCTTT. Translation: CSARDARVPGYTEAFF. This chain links TRBV20-1 with TRBJ1-1; D is uncertain. The CDR3 has 16 residues. From germline, CDR1 is DFQATT and CDR2 SNEGSKA (reference sequence). V gave up 0 bases and J gave up 3 bases, with 17 bases separating them.

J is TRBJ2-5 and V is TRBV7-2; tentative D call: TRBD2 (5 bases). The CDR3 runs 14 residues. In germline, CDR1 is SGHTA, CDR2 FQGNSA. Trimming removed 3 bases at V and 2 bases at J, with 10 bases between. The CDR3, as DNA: TGTGCCAGCAGCTTCCCGGGATCGCAAGAGACCCAGTACTTC. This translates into CASSFPGSQETQYF.

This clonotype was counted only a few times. In DNA, the CDR3 is TGTGCCAGCAGCCAAGATCCCCAGTTAGCGGGAGTCCCCAATGAGCAGTTCTTC. Translated: CASSQDPQLAGVPNEQFF. This sequence joins TRBV4-2 and TRBJ2-1, with 9 bases lining up with TRBD2. J was trimmed by 6 bases and V by 0 bases; bases with no gene match: 12. CDR3 length: 18 amino acids. Germline assignment: CDR1 LGHNA and CDR2 YNFKEQ.

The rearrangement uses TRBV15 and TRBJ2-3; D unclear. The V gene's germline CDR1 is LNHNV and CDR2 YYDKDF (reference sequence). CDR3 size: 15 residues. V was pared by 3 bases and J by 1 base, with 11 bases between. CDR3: CATSSTAGGTDTQYF. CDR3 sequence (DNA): TGTGCCACCAGCAGTACGGCTGGGGGCACAGATACGCAGTATTTT.

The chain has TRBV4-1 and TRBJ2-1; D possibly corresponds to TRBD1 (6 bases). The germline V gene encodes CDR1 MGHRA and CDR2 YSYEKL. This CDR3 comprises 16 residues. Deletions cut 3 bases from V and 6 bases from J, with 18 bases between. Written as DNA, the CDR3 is TGCGCCAGCAGCCAGGCCGGGACAACGGGGATCAATGAGCAGTTCTTC. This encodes CASSQAGTTGINEQFF.

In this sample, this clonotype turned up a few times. The DNA for the CDR3 is TGTGCCAGCAGCCCAACAGGGAGGGCCCTTCCTGGGGCCAACGTCCTGACTTTC. Translated: CASSPTGRALPGANVLTF. V usage is TRBV11-3 and J usage is TRBJ2-6, with D maybe TRBD2 (7 bases). Germline CDR1 reads SGHNT; CDR2 reads YENEEA. The V gene lost 5 bases and the J gene lost 2 bases, with 19 bases spanning the gap. The CDR3 covers 18 residues.